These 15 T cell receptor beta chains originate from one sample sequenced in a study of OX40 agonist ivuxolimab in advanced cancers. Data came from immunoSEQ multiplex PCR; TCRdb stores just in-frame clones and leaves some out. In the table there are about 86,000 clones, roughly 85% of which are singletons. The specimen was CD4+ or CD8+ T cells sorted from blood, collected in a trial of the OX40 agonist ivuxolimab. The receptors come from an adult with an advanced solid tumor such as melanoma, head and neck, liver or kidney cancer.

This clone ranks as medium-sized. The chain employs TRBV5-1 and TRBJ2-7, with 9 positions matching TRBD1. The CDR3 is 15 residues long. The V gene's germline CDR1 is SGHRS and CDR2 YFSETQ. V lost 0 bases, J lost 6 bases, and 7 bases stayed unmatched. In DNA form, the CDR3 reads TGCGCCAGCAGCTTGGATGGACAGGGGAACCGCGAGCAGTACTTC. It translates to CASSLDGQGNREQYF. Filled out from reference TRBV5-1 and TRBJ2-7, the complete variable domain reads KAGVTQTPRYLIKTRGQQVTLSCSPISGHRSVSWYQQTPGQGLQFLFEYFSETQRNKGNFPGRFSGRQFSNSRSEMNVSTLELGDSALYLCASSLDGQGNREQYFGPGTRLTVT.

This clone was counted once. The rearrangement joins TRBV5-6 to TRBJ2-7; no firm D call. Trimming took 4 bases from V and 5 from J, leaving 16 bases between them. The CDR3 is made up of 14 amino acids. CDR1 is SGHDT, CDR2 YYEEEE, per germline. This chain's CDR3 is CASSLRSRWHEQYF. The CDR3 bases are TGTGCCAGCAGCCTTAGGTCGCGCTGGCACGAGCAGTACTTC.

For the CDR3, the DNA is TGTGCCATCAGTGGAAGGACTAGCGGGAAGGACGAGCAGTACTTC. This sequence encodes CAISGRTSGKDEQYF. The V and J genes are TRBV10-3 and TRBJ2-7; 12 bases align to TRBD2. CDR3 length: 15 residues. The germline CDR1 and CDR2 sequences are ENHRY and SYGVKD. With V trimmed by 4 bases and J by 5 bases, 6 bases remained unmatched.

Written as DNA, the CDR3 is TGTGCCAGCAGCTTGTCGGTTGGTGAGACCCAGTACTTC. Its protein product is CASSLSVGETQYF. The rearrangement links TRBV5-6 to TRBJ2-5, with D unresolved. Between the trimmed V and J ends, which lost 1 base and 5 bases, there was a span of 9 bases. The CDR3 sequence is 13 residues long. Germline V gene lookup returns CDR1 SGHDT and CDR2 YYEEEE.

The CDR3 DNA reads as TGTGCCAGCAGTCCGGGACTAGGATCCTACGAGCAGTACTTC. Translating it yields CASSPGLGSYEQYF. This rearrangement joins TRBV7-3 to TRBJ2-7, with 8 nucleotides matching TRBD2. Germline V lookup: CDR1 SGHTA, CDR2 FQGTGA. With V trimmed by 6 bases and J by 1 base, 5 bases remained unmatched. This CDR3 spans 14 amino acids. Full variable domain (remainder filled in from reference TRBV7-3 and TRBJ2-7): GAGVSQTPSNKVTEKGKYVELRCDPISGHTALYWYRQSLGQGPEFLIYFQGTGAADDSGLPNDRFFAVRPEGSVSTLKIQRTERGDSAVYLCASSPGLGSYEQYFGPGTRLTVT.

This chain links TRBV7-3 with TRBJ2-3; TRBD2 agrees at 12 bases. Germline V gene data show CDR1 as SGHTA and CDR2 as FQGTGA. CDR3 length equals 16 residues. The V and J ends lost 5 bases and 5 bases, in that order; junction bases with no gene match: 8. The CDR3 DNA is TGTGCCAGCAGCCCGCAACTAGCGGGAGGCGGAGATACGCAGTATTTT. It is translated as CASSPQLAGGGDTQYF.

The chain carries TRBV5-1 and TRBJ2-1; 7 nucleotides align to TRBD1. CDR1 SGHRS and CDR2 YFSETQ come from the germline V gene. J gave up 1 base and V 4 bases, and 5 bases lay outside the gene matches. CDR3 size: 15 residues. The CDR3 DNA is TGCGCCAGCAGCCCCGGGGACAGTTCCTACAATGAGCAGTTCTTC. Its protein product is CASSPGDSSYNEQFF.

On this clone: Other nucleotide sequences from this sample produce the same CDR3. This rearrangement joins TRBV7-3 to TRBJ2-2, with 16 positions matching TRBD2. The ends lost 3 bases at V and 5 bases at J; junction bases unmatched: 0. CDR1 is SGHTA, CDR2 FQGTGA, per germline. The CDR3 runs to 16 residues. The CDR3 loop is CASSLGLAGGTGELFF. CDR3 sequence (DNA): TGTGCCAGCAGCTTGGGACTAGCGGGAGGGACCGGGGAGCTGTTTTTT.

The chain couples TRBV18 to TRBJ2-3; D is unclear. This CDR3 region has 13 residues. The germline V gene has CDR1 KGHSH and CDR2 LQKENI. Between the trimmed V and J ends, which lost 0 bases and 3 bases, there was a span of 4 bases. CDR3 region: CASSPPSTDTQYF. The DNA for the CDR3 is TGTGCCAGCTCACCACCATCGACAGATACGCAGTATTTT. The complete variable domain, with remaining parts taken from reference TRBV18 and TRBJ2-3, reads NAGVMQNPRHLVRRRGQEARLRCSPMKGHSHVYWYRQLPEEGLKFMVYLQKENIIDESGMPKERFSAEFPKEGPSILRIQQVVRGDSAAYFCASSPPSTDTQYFGPGTRLTVL.

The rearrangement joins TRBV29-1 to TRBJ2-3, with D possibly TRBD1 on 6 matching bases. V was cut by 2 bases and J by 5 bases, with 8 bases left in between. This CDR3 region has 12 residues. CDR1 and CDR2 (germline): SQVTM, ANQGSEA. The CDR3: CSVERGIDTQYF. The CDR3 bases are TGCAGCGTTGAAAGGGGGATAGATACGCAGTATTTT.

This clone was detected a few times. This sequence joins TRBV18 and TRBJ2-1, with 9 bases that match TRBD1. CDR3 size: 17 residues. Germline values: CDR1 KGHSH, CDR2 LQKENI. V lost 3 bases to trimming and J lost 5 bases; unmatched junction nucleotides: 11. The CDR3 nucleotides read TGTGCCAGCTCACCTATGGGACAGGGTGAGAAGGACAATGAGCAGTTCTTC. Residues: CASSPMGQGEKDNEQFF.

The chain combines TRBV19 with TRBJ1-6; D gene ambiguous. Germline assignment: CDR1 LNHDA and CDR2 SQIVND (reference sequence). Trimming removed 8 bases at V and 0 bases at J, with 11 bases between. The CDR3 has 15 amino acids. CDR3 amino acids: CASRDGSSYNSPLHF. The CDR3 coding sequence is TGTGCCAGTCGAGACGGTAGCTCCTATAATTCACCCCTCCACTTT.

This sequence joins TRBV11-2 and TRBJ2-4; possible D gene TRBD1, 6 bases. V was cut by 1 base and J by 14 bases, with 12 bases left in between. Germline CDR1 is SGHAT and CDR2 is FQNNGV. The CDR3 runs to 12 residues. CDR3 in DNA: TGTGCCAGCAGCTTAGGTAGCCAGGGGAAGTACTTC. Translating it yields CASSLGSQGKYF. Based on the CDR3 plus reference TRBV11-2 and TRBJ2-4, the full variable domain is EAGVAQSPRYKIIEKRQSVAFWCNPISGHATLYWYQQILGQGPKLLIQFQNNGVVDDSQLPKDRFSAERLKGVDSTLKIQPAKLEDSAVYLCASSLGSQGKYFGAGTRLSVL.

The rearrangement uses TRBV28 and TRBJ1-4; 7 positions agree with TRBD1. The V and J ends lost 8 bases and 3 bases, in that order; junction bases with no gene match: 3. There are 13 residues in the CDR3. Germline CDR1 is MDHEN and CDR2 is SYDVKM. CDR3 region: CASLGQANEKLFF. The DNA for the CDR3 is TGTGCCAGCCTTGGACAGGCTAATGAAAAACTGTTTTTT. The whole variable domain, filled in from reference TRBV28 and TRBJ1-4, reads DVKVTQSSRYLVKRTGEKVFLECVQDMDHENMFWYRQDPGLGLRLIYFSYDVKMKEKGDIPEGYSVSREKKERFSLILESASTNQTSMYLCASLGQANEKLFFGSGTQLSVL.

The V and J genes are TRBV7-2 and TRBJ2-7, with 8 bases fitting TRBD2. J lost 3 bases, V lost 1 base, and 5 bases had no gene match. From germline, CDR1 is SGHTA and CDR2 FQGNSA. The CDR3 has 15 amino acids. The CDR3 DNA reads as TGTGCCAGCAGCTTAGGGTCGGGGGGGCTCTACGAGCAGTACTTC. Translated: CASSLGSGGLYEQYF.